This TCR beta chain was found in a study of blood T cell repertoires in COVID-19. Study in general: PBMCs, B-cell-depleted T cells, or T cells provided the cDNA or gDNA that made up the material.

This clone was seen once. Clones were read by immunoSEQ multiplex PCR, and TCRdb kept only the in-frame ones, dropping some. The sample includes around 330,000 clones, roughly 90% seen only once; the top ten take about 3.9%. Sequences were obtained from peripheral blood. The origin of this receptor is a woman between 45 and 60 years old with active or convalescent COVID-19.

Here the CDR3 DNA reads TGTGCCAGCAGCTTGGGACAGCAGGAGACCCAGTACTTC. It is translated as CASSLGQQETQYF. The rearrangement links TRBV7-2 to TRBJ2-5; 7 bases line up with TRBD1. This CDR3 is 13 amino acids long. J lost 5 bases, V lost 3 bases, and 3 bases had no gene match. Germline values: CDR1 SGHTA, CDR2 FQGNSA.